Each of the 5 T cell receptor beta chains below was sequenced from the same sample in a study of OX40 agonist ivuxolimab in advanced cancers. Here immunoSEQ multiplex PCR was the method, and the copy in TCRdb shows in-frame clones only, minus some. The table records about 90,000 clones, about 90% of them present only once. Sample: CD4+ or CD8+ T cells sorted from blood, taken in a trial of the OX40 agonist ivuxolimab. Every receptor here comes from an adult with an advanced solid tumor such as melanoma, head and neck, liver or kidney cancer.

J is TRBJ2-5 and V is TRBV7-9; D unresolved. Germline CDR1 reads SEHNR; CDR2 reads FQNEAQ (reference sequence). The CDR3 consists of 13 residues. Between the trimmed V and J ends, which lost 3 bases and 3 bases, there was a span of 8 bases. The CDR3 region is CASSFKREETQYF. The CDR3 DNA sequence: TGTGCCAGCAGCTTTAAAAGAGAAGAGACCCAGTACTTC.

The chain joins TRBV30 to TRBJ2-7; the D gene is possibly TRBD2 (5 bases). The CDR3 sequence is 15 residues long. V was clipped by 0 bases and J by 3 bases, with 15 bases between them. The V gene's germline CDR1 is GTSNPN and CDR2 SVGIG (reference sequence). The DNA of the CDR3 is TGTGCCTGGAGTGTGGTCAGCGGCGTGGTCTACGAGCAGTACTTC. Translating gives CAWSVVSGVVYEQYF.

V is TRBV9 and J is TRBJ2-5; perhaps TRBD2 as D (5 bases). The CDR3 runs to 14 residues. CDR1 and CDR2 (germline): SGDLS, YYNGEE. Trimming pared 0 bases from V and 5 bases from J, leaving 11 bases between. CDR3: CASSVGGSQETQYF. For the CDR3, the DNA is TGTGCCAGCAGCGTAGGAGGGAGTCAGGAGACCCAGTACTTC.

The gene calls are TRBV9 and TRBJ2-5, with D possibly called TRBD1 or TRBD2 (5 bases each). The DNA end favors TRBJ2-7, so the J call may be wrong. Germline-derived CDR1 and CDR2 are SGDLS and YYNGEE. The CDR3 totals 15 residues. CDR3 nucleotide sequence: TGTGCCAGCAGCGCCCGGGACGGACACTCCTACGAGCAGTACTTC. Protein: CASSARDGHSYEQYF.

As regards this clone: In the same sample, other DNA sequences code for this CDR3. The J gene is TRBJ2-5, the V gene TRBV5-1, with 7 bases lining up with TRBD1. With V trimmed by 3 bases and J by 7 bases, 6 bases remained unmatched. The CDR3 is 13 residues long. The germline V gene encodes CDR1 SGHRS and CDR2 YFSETQ. This CDR3 is CASSSIDRATQYF. DNA of the CDR3: TGCGCCAGCAGCTCGATAGACAGGGCGACCCAGTACTTC.